This T cell receptor (beta chain) comes out of a study of T cell responses to AZD1222 COVID-19 vaccine. Trimming at V came to 3 bases and at J to 1 base, leaving 1 base not matched to a gene. The CDR3 length is 15 residues. Looked up from germline, CDR1 is SGHDT and CDR2 is YYEEEE. TCRdb's copy holds only in-frame clones and misses some; the assay was immunoSEQ multiplex PCR. This table holds roughly 100,000 clones, about 81% found once. The chain carries TRBV5-6 and TRBJ2-3; 11 bases fit TRBD2. This TCR was sampled from an adult in good health. The source material was peripheral blood, sampled on day 0 of AZD1222 vaccination. The CDR3 is CASSSTSGGTDTQYF. The CDR3 coding sequence is TGTGCCAGCAGCTCGACTAGCGGGGGCACAGATACGCAGTATTTT.